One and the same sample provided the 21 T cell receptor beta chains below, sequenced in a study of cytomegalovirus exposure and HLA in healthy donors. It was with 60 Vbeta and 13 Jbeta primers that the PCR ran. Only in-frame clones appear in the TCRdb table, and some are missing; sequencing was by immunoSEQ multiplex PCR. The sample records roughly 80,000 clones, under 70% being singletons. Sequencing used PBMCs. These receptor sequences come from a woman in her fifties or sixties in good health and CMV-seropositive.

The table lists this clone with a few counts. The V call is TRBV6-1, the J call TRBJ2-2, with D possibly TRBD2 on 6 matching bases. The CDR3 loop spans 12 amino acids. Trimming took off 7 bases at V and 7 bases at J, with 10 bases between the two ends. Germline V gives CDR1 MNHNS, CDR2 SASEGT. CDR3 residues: CASTLAFGELFF. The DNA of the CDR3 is TGTGCCAGCACTCTAGCGTTCGGGGAGCTGTTTTTT.

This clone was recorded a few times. CDR3 in DNA: TGCGCCAGCAGCCAGAGGAACAATGAGCAGTTCTTC. This encodes CASSQRNNEQFF. The rearrangement links TRBV4-1 to TRBJ2-1, with D hard to call. With 3 bases removed from V and 5 bases from J, the gap between germline ends came to 5 bases. The CDR3 has 12 residues. The germline gives CDR1 MGHRA, CDR2 YSYEKL.

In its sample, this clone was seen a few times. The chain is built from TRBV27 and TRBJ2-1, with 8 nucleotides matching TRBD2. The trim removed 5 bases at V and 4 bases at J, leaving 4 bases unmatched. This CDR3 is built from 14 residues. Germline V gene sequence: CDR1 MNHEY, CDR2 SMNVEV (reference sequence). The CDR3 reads CASSQGTRYNEQFF. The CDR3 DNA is TGTGCCAGCAGTCAAGGGACTAGATACAATGAGCAGTTCTTC.

CDR3 in amino acids: CASSAHLQRGGGNEQFF. CDR3 coding DNA: TGTGCCAGCAGTGCCCATCTTCAGCGGGGGGGTGGAAATGAGCAGTTCTTC. The chain has TRBV6-1 and TRBJ2-1; 10 bases align to TRBD2. The CDR3 is 17 residues long. The germline V gene encodes CDR1 MNHNS and CDR2 SASEGT. V gave up 4 bases and J gave up 7 bases; unmatched junction bases: 13.

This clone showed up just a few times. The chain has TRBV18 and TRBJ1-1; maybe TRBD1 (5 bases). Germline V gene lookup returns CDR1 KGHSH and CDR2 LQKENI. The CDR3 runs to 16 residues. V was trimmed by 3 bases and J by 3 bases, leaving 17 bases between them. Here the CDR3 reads CASSPSRGSTDTEAFF. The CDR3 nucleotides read TGTGCCAGCTCACCGTCTAGGGGCAGTACAGACACTGAAGCTTTCTTT.

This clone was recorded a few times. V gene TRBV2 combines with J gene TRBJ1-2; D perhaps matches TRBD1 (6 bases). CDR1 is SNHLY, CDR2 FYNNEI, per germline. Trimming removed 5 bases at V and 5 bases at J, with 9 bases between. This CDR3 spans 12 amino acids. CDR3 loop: CASSNRDYGYTF. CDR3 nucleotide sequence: TGTGCCAGCAGTAACAGGGATTATGGCTACACCTTC.

The CDR3 bases are TGTGCCAGCTCACCAGAAGGGCAGGGGACAGGGGGATTACTCGGGGACGAGCAGTACGTC. Its translation is CASSPEGQGTGGLLGDEQYV. V gene TRBV18 combines with J gene TRBJ2-7; 11 bases are a match to TRBD1. V was clipped by 2 bases and J by 5 bases; unmatched bases: 20. The CDR3 is made up of 20 amino acids. Germline-derived CDR1 and CDR2 are KGHSH and LQKENI.

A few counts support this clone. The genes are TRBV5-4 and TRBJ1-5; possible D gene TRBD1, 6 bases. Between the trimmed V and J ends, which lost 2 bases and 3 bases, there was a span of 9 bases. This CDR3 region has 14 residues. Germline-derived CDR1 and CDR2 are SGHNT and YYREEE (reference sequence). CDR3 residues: CASSFTGNNQPQHF. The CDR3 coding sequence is TGTGCCAGCAGCTTTACAGGGAACAATCAGCCCCAGCATTTT.

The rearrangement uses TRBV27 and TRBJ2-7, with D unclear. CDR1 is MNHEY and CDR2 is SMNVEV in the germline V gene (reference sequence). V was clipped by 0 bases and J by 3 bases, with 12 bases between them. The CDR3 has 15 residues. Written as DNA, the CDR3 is TGTGCCAGCAGTTTATCCATCCAGAGGTTCTACGAGCAGTACGTC. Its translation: CASSLSIQRFYEQYV.

Here the CDR3 DNA reads TGTGCCAGCTTGGGAACTCGGGATGGCAATCAGCCCCAGCATTTT. Protein: CASLGTRDGNQPQHF. V is TRBV6-6 and J is TRBJ1-5; D not resolved. Germline V gene sequence: CDR1 MNHNY, CDR2 SVGAGI (reference sequence). This CDR3 region has 15 residues. Trimming shortened V by 8 bases and J by 2 bases, and 16 bases separated the two germline ends.

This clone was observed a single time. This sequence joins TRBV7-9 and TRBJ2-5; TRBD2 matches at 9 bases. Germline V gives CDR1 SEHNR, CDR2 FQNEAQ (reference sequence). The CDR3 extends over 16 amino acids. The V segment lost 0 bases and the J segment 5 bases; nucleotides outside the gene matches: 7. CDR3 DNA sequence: TGTGCCAGCAGCTTAGCCCGGACTAGCGAAGGGGAGACCCAGTACTTC. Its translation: CASSLARTSEGETQYF.

The CDR3, as DNA: TGTGCCAGCAGCCCGGGACTAACCCAAGAGACCCAGTACTTC. This encodes CASSPGLTQETQYF. The genes are TRBV9 and TRBJ2-5; 7 bases fit TRBD2. Per the germline V gene, CDR1 is SGDLS and CDR2 is YYNGEE. This CDR3 region has 14 residues. V dropped 4 bases and J dropped 1; count of bases not matched to a gene: 4.

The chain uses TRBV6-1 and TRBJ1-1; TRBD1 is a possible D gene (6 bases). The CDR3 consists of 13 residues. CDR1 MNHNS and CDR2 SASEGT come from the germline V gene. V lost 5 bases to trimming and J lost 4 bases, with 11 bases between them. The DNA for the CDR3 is TGTGCCAGCAGTACCACAGGGAGCACTGAAGCTTTCTTT. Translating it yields CASSTTGSTEAFF.

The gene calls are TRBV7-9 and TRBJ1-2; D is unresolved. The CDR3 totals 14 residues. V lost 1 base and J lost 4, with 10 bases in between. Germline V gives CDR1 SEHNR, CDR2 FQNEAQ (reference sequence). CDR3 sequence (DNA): TGTGCCAGCAGCTTAGTGACATACCGCTATGGCTACACCTTC. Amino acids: CASSLVTYRYGYTF.

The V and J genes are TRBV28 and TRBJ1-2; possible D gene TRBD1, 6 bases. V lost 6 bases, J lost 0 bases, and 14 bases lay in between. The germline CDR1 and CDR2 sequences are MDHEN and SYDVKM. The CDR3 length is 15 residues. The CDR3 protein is CASSREDSPNYGYTF. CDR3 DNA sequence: TGTGCCAGCAGCCGAGAGGACAGCCCTAACTATGGCTACACCTTC.

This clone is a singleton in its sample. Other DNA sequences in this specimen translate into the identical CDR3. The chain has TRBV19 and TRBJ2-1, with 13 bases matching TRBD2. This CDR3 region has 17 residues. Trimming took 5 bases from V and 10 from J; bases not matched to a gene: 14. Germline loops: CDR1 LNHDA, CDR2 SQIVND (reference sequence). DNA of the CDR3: TGTGCCAGTAGTCCTGGACTAGCGGGGGCCTCTTTCCACGAGCAGTTCTTC. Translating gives CASSPGLAGASFHEQFF.

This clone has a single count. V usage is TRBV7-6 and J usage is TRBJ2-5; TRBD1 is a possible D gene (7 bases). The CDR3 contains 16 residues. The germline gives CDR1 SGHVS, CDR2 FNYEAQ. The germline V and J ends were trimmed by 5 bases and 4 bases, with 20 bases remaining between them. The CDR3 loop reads CASSQGGRRERETQYF. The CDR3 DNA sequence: TGTGCCAGCAGCCAAGGGGGCCGGAGGGAACGAGAGACCCAGTACTTC.

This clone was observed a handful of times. The CDR3 here is CASSQLAGPYNEQFF. CDR3 in DNA: TGCGCCAGCAGCCAACTAGCGGGACCGTACAATGAGCAGTTCTTC. This rearrangement joins TRBV4-1 to TRBJ2-1, with TRBD2 matching over 9 bases. Per the germline V gene, CDR1 is MGHRA and CDR2 is YSYEKL. Losses at the gene ends were 2 bases for V and 4 bases for J; bases not matched to a gene: 3. This CDR3 is built from 15 residues.

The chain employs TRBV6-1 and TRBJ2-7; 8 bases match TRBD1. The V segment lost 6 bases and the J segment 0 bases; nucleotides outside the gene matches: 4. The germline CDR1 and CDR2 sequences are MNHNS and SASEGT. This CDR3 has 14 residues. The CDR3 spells CASSPDRVSYEQYV. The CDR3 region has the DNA TGTGCCAGCAGCCCGGACAGGGTCTCCTACGAGCAGTACGTC.

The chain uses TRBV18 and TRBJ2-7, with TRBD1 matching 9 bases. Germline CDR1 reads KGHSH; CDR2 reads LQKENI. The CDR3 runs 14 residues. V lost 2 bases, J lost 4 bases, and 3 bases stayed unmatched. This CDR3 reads CASSPGQGRYEQYF. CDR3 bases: TGTGCCAGCTCACCAGGACAGGGGAGGTACGAGCAGTACTTC.

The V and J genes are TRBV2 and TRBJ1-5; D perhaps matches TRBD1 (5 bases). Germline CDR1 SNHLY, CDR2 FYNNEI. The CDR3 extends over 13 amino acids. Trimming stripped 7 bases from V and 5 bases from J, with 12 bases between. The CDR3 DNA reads TGTGCCAGCACAAGCGGGGCCCATCAGCCCCAGCATTTT. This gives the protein CASTSGAHQPQHF.